This passage covers 19 T cell receptor beta chains from one sample sequenced in a study of T cells in localized non-small cell lung cancer. Assay: immunoSEQ multiplex PCR; the TCRdb copy retains only in-frame clones and omits some. The sample consists of about 78,000 clones, 84% of them appearing once. Sequencing used peripheral blood, obtained before any cancer treatment. These receptors all stem from a man aged 40 to 70 with stage I lung adenocarcinoma.

This clone was detected only a few times. The chain has TRBV2 and TRBJ2-1; D remains unclear. V was shortened by 10 bases and J by 4 bases, with 8 bases between the two germline ends. Per germline, CDR1 SNHLY and CDR2 FYNNEI. The CDR3 totals 11 residues. The CDR3 region is CATRQYNEQFF. The CDR3 DNA sequence: TGTGCCACCAGGCAGTACAATGAGCAGTTCTTC.

The chain joins TRBV5-6 to TRBJ2-5, with a tentative D call TRBD2 (6 bases). CDR1 is SGHDT and CDR2 is YYEEEE in the germline V gene. The V gene lost 3 bases and the J gene lost 4 bases, with 25 bases spanning the gap. The CDR3 is 18 amino acids. CDR3 protein: CASSSPVGVRGGRETQYF. CDR3 nucleotide sequence: TGTGCCAGCAGCTCCCCGGTAGGGGTGCGGGGAGGAAGAGAGACCCAGTACTTC.

The chain employs TRBV5-1 and TRBJ2-7; either TRBD1 or TRBD2 may fit D (5 bases each). This CDR3 is built from 14 residues. V lost 1 base and J lost 4, with 12 bases in between. Germline values: CDR1 SGHRS, CDR2 YFSETQ. The CDR3 sequence is CASSLTDGGYEQYF. The CDR3 coding sequence is TGCGCCAGCAGCTTGACAGATGGGGGTTACGAGCAGTACTTC.

V is TRBV5-4 and J is TRBJ2-5, with TRBD1 as a possible D gene (6 bases). CDR3 length: 13 amino acids. The V and J ends lost 3 bases and 5 bases respectively, with 11 bases between them. Germline assignment: CDR1 SGHNT and CDR2 YYREEE (reference sequence). The CDR3 region has the DNA TGTGCCAGCAGCTCCACAGGGTTCGAGACCCAGTACTTC. Translated: CASSSTGFETQYF.

The chain uses TRBV15 and TRBJ2-5; TRBD2 matches 12 bases. The V gene end was trimmed by 0 bases and the J gene end by 1 base; junction bases not matched to a gene: 6. This CDR3 has 18 amino acids. Germline V lookup: CDR1 LNHNV, CDR2 YYDKDF (reference sequence). The CDR3, as DNA: TGTGCCACCAGCAGAGAATCTCTAGCGGGGGGGATCCAAGAGACCCAGTACTTC. Residues: CATSRESLAGGIQETQYF.

The V call is TRBV2, the J call TRBJ1-1, with D unclear. Germline V gives CDR1 SNHLY, CDR2 FYNNEI. V lost 6 bases and J 0 bases, leaving 8 bases between the germline ends. The CDR3 extends over 13 amino acids. The CDR3 nucleotides read TGTGCCAGCAGGGAGATTATGAACACTGAAGCTTTCTTT. This codes for CASREIMNTEAFF. The full variable domain, completed using reference TRBV2 and TRBJ1-1, is EPEVTQTPSHQVTQMGQEVILRCVPISNHLYFYWYRQILGQKVEFLVSFYNNEISEKSEIFDDQFSVERPDGSNFTLKIRSTKLEDSAMYFCASREIMNTEAFFGQGTRLTVV.

This clone was detected once. The chain has TRBV9 and TRBJ2-3, with 7 positions matching TRBD2. The CDR3 consists of 14 residues. V was pared by 2 bases and J by 5 bases, with 5 bases of the junction left unmatched. CDR1 is SGDLS and CDR2 is YYNGEE in the germline V gene. CDR3 nucleotides: TGTGCCAGCAGCGTCAACCCGGGGGGAGATACGCAGTATTTT. This gives the protein CASSVNPGGDTQYF.

The gene calls are TRBV28 and TRBJ1-3; no firm D call. V was shortened by 5 bases and J by 0 bases, with 11 bases between the two germline ends. Germline assignment: CDR1 MDHEN and CDR2 SYDVKM. CDR3 length: 15 amino acids. The CDR3 region is CASSLEPHSGNTIYF. CDR3 DNA sequence: TGTGCCAGCAGTCTCGAACCTCACTCTGGAAACACCATATATTTT.

This chain joins TRBV27 and TRBJ2-2; 10 nucleotides match TRBD2. This CDR3 comprises 16 residues. J gave up 1 base and V 10 bases, and 9 bases lay outside the gene matches. Germline V gene data show CDR1 as MNHEY and CDR2 as SMNVEV (reference sequence). Written as DNA, the CDR3 is TGTGCCACCCACGGACTAGCGGACCGGAACACCGGGGAGCTGTTTTTT. Translation gives CATHGLADRNTGELFF.

The CDR3 coding sequence is TGTGCCAGCAGCACAGGGGGAGCTAACACCGGGGAGCTGTTTTTT. Encoded protein: CASSTGGANTGELFF. The rearrangement joins TRBV28 to TRBJ2-2; 8 bases map to TRBD1. Germline assignment: CDR1 MDHEN and CDR2 SYDVKM. This CDR3 has 15 amino acids. The ends lost 6 bases at V and 2 bases at J; junction bases unmatched: 5.

The rearrangement links TRBV18 to TRBJ1-1; a possible D gene is TRBD1 (5 bases). Trimming removed 6 bases at V and 1 base at J, with 21 bases between. CDR1 KGHSH and CDR2 LQKENI come from the germline V gene. CDR3 size: 17 residues. The CDR3 DNA follows: TGTGCCAGCTCTCGTGGACTTAGGGGCCTAGGGAACACTGAAGCTTTCTTT. Translation: CASSRGLRGLGNTEAFF.

The sample holds a few counts of this clone. The chain recombines TRBV4-2 with TRBJ1-3; 8 bases fit TRBD1. CDR1 LGHNA and CDR2 YNFKEQ come from the germline V gene. The CDR3 contains 19 residues. Trimming cost V 7 bases and J 1 base; bases outside gene matches: 18. CDR3 nucleotide sequence: TGTGCCAGCACTCACAACGGAGGGACAGGTTTTCTGTCTGGAAACACCATATATTTT. Translating gives CASTHNGGTGFLSGNTIYF.

CDR3 region: CSVDRRLGGVEGGYTF. The CDR3 DNA reads as TGCAGCGTTGACAGGAGATTAGGAGGGGTCGAGGGAGGCTACACCTTC. The chain recombines TRBV29-1 with TRBJ1-2; TRBD1 might be the D (5 bases). The CDR3 totals 16 residues. Trimming pared 3 bases from V and 8 bases from J, leaving 25 bases between. Germline CDR1 SQVTM, CDR2 ANQGSEA. The full variable domain, completed using reference TRBV29-1 and TRBJ1-2, is SAVISQKPSRDICQRGTSLTIQCQVDSQVTMMFWYRQQPGQSLTLIATANQGSEATYESGFVIDKFPISRPNLTFSTLTVSNMSPEDSSIYLCSVDRRLGGVEGGYTFGSGTRLTVV.

The V and J genes are TRBV7-6 and TRBJ2-7, with D maybe TRBD2 (5 bases). CDR3 length: 15 amino acids. The germline V and J ends were trimmed by 5 bases and 2 bases, with 16 bases remaining between them. The V gene's germline CDR1 is SGHVS and CDR2 FNYEAQ. CDR3 DNA: TGTGCCAGCAGCCCCCGGAGCGGTGGCACCTACGAGCAGTACTTC. Encoded protein: CASSPRSGGTYEQYF.

J is TRBJ1-2 and V is TRBV5-4, with 9 bases lining up with TRBD1. Per germline, CDR1 SGHNT and CDR2 YYREEE (reference sequence). Trimming removed 4 bases from V and 5 bases from J; junction bases left unmatched: 3. This CDR3 region has 13 residues. As DNA, the CDR3 is TGTGCCAGCAGCCGGGACAGGGCTTATGGCTACACCTTC. Protein product: CASSRDRAYGYTF.

Written as DNA, the CDR3 is TGCGCCAGCTCCCCAGGAGGGCTAGCGGTGGTCTACGAGCAGTACTTC. Translation gives CASSPGGLAVVYEQYF. The rearrangement links TRBV5-1 to TRBJ2-7; 7 nucleotides match TRBD2. Unmatched junction bases numbered 16, after V lost 7 bases and J lost 3 bases. This CDR3 comprises 16 residues. The V gene's germline CDR1 is SGHRS and CDR2 YFSETQ.

The rearrangement joins TRBV7-9 to TRBJ2-2; 7 bases line up with TRBD2. V shed 0 bases and J 3 bases; nucleotides not matched to a gene: 7. From germline, CDR1 is SEHNR and CDR2 FQNEAQ (reference sequence). The CDR3 spans 17 residues. The CDR3 here is CASSLAGLGEDTGELFF. In nucleotides, the CDR3 is TGTGCCAGCAGCTTAGCCGGACTAGGTGAAGACACCGGGGAGCTGTTTTTT.

V and J are TRBV6-1 and TRBJ1-5; D is possibly TRBD1 (5 bases). This CDR3 has 13 residues. Trimming stripped 4 bases from V and 4 bases from J, with 8 bases between. The V gene's germline CDR1 is MNHNS and CDR2 SASEGT. Written as DNA, the CDR3 is TGTGCCAGCAGTGGAAGACAGAATCAGCCCCAGCATTTT. Its translation is CASSGRQNQPQHF.

This clone occurred a few times. The chain combines TRBV6-6 with TRBJ1-1; D not certain. Germline V gene data show CDR1 as MNHNY and CDR2 as SVGAGI (reference sequence). Trimming stripped 5 bases from V and 6 bases from J, with 7 bases between. There are 11 residues in the CDR3. In nucleotides, the CDR3 is TGTGCCAGCAGTACCACCGCTGAAGCTTTCTTT. Residues: CASSTTAEAFF.